The clone carrying this T cell receptor beta chain was picked up a small number of times. The antigen remains undetermined. The germline V and J ends were trimmed by 5 bases and 0 bases, with 14 bases remaining between them. The CDR3 contains 15 residues. Germline values: CDR1 SGHTA, CDR2 FQGNSA. Sequencing targeted expressed TCRB transcripts, as all isolated RNA had been reverse transcribed. Clones were sequenced by immunoSEQ multiplex PCR, and TCRdb holds only the in-frame ones, with some missing. In the table there are a few hundred thousand clones, 20% of which are singletons. The data stem from a study of beta chain features in type 1 diabetes. Whole-study findings and limits: Insertions at VDJ junctions were less frequent in type 1 diabetes patients. These patients also deleted more nucleotides at the same junctions.

The chain recombines TRBV7-2 with TRBJ2-7; a weak D match, TRBD2 (6 bases). This clonotype originated in a young woman in good health. Sequencing was performed on naive CD4+ T cells from blood. DNA for the CDR3: TGTGCCAGCAGCAGGGACTCACACAGCTCCTACGAGCAGTACTTC. This translates into CASSRDSHSSYEQYF.